These 8 T cell receptor beta chains came from one sample sequenced in a study of shared clonotypes between healthy human individuals. Sequencing was performed with immunoSEQ multiplex PCR; in TCRdb, only in-frame clones are kept and a portion is missing. The repertoire holds about 1.1 million clones, roughly 80% seen once, with 0.89% in the top ten. Sequenced: memory CD4+ T cells from PBMCs. Subset indicated: CD45RA-negative fraction. These receptors were collected from a man aged 18 to 29 in good health. Some clones in this sample may be carry-over from other donors' samples.

The genes are TRBV5-1 and TRBJ2-7; 9 bases agree with TRBD2. CDR1 and CDR2 from the germline V gene are SGHRS and YFSETQ. Trimming took 5 bases from V and 5 from J; bases not matched to a gene: 11. This CDR3 is 15 amino acids long. The CDR3 protein is CASSLIPRTSDEQYF. CDR3 DNA sequence: TGCGCCAGCAGTTTAATTCCAAGGACTAGCGACGAGCAGTACTTC.

The chain is built from TRBV11-3 and TRBJ2-7; TRBD1 might be the D (6 bases). V lost 1 base and J lost 5, with 15 bases in between. The CDR3 is 15 amino acids. Germline assignment: CDR1 SGHNT and CDR2 YENEEA. The CDR3 region is CASSLGAGDTDEQYF. The CDR3 nucleotides are TGTGCCAGCAGCTTAGGGGCAGGGGACACAGACGAGCAGTACTTC.

This clone was observed a few times. The rearrangement uses TRBV7-3 and TRBJ2-1; no clear D gene. V gave up 5 bases and J gave up 0 bases, with 11 bases separating them. This CDR3 has 15 amino acids. Germline V gene sequence: CDR1 SGHTA, CDR2 FQGTGA. CDR3 nucleotide sequence: TGTGCCAGCAGCGCGGACCCAAGCTCCTACAATGAGCAGTTCTTC. Translation: CASSADPSSYNEQFF.

The J gene is TRBJ2-7, the V gene TRBV20-1; D uncertain. CDR1 DFQATT and CDR2 SNEGSKA come from the germline V gene (reference sequence). V shed 6 bases and J shed 3 bases, with 6 bases lying between them. The CDR3 loop spans 10 amino acids. The CDR3 DNA reads TGCAGTGCACCAGACTACGAGCAGTACTTC. It specifies CSAPDYEQYF.

The chain joins TRBV11-1 to TRBJ2-5, with D possibly matching TRBD1 (6 bases). CDR1 is SGHAT, CDR2 FQDESV, per germline (reference sequence). V shed 4 bases and J shed 2 bases, with 11 bases lying between them. This CDR3 has 14 amino acids. The CDR3 loop is CASSYGQRQETQYF. CDR3 nucleotide sequence: TGTGCCAGCAGCTACGGACAGAGACAAGAGACCCAGTACTTC.

The chain joins TRBV28 to TRBJ1-5; perhaps TRBD1 as D (6 bases). Looked up from germline, CDR1 is MDHEN and CDR2 is SYDVKM. The CDR3 extends over 14 amino acids. The germline V and J ends were trimmed by 7 bases and 3 bases, with 13 bases remaining between them. The CDR3 here is CASTPGHNNQPQHF. As DNA, the CDR3 is TGTGCCAGCACCCCGGGACATAACAATCAGCCCCAGCATTTT.

This clone has more than one count but fewer than ten. The V and J genes are TRBV5-1 and TRBJ1-1; possible D gene TRBD1, 6 bases. The CDR3 is made up of 16 amino acids. In germline, CDR1 is SGHRS, CDR2 YFSETQ. V was shortened by 0 bases and J by 1 base, with 13 bases between the two germline ends. The CDR3 is CASSLADGGPNTEAFF. As DNA, the CDR3 is TGCGCCAGCAGCTTGGCGGACGGGGGCCCGAACACTGAAGCTTTCTTT.

This chain connects TRBV29-1 to TRBJ1-3; the D is unclear. Germline CDR1 SQVTM, CDR2 ANQGSEA. Trimming took off 5 bases at V and 6 bases at J, with 17 bases between the two ends. The CDR3 totals 14 residues. CDR3 region: CSVSVQSAQNTIYF. The CDR3 DNA follows: TGCAGCGTTTCGGTCCAATCGGCCCAAAACACCATATATTTT.